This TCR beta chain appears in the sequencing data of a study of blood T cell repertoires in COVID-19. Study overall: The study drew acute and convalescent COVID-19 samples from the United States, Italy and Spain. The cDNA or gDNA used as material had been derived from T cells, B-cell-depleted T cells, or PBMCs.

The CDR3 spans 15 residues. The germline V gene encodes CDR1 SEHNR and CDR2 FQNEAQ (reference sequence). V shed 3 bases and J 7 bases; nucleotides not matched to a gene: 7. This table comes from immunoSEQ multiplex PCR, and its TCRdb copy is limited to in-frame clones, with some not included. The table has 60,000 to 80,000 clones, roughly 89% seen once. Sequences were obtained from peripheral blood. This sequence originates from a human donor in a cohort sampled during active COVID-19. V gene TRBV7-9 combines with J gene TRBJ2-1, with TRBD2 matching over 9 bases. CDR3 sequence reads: CASSLAGGPGNEQFF. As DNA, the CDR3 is TGTGCCAGCAGCTTGGCGGGAGGGCCCGGAAATGAGCAGTTCTTC.